This T cell receptor (beta chain) was observed in a study of OX40 agonist ivuxolimab in advanced cancers. Clones were read by immunoSEQ multiplex PCR, and TCRdb kept only the in-frame ones, dropping some. The sample has approximately 82,000 clones; approximately 86% are singletons. This clone is deemed medium-sized. The ends were cut back, 3 bases at V and 6 bases at J, with 8 bases in the middle. The CDR3 is made up of 13 amino acids. Per the germline V gene, CDR1 is LNHNV and CDR2 is YYDKDF (reference sequence). The genes are TRBV15 and TRBJ1-4, with D possibly matching TRBD1 (5 bases). The sequence was collected from an adult with an advanced solid tumor such as melanoma, head and neck, liver or kidney cancer. The starting material was CD4+ or CD8+ T cells sorted from blood, obtained in a trial of the OX40 agonist ivuxolimab. In DNA, the CDR3 is TGTGCCACCAGCAGGGGGCTGGATGAAAAACTGTTTTTT. Protein product: CATSRGLDEKLFF.